The clone carrying this T cell receptor beta chain was seen only a few times. What it binds is not known. Since a much larger clone is just one base distant, this may be a read error. The CDR3 runs to 13 residues. V was cut by 2 bases and J by 6 bases, with 11 bases left in between. The germline V gene has CDR1 MNHNY and CDR2 SVGAGI (reference sequence). RNA was extracted from bulk tissue without any cell sorting. Newly diagnosed lung cancer patients had thoracic surgery in China, August–November 2014, without prior chemotherapy. The data were obtained in a study of tumor and adjacent non-tumor tissue in lung cancer. On the study more broadly: The patients, around 11 men and several women, were roughly 30 to 76 with stage I to III disease.

Study results and limitations: Significantly higher TCR diversity was found in tumor than normal lung.

Three rounds of nested PCR, following a modified ARM-PCR protocol, produced the TCRbeta library. TCRdb re-called the multiplex PCR reads through MiXCR, storing one row per CDR3 protein. This sample has around 70,000 distinct CDR3 sequences, with 60% found just once. This chain uses TRBV6-6 with TRBJ2-7; D not resolved. Sequences were obtained from lung tumor tissue. This receptor was identified in a man between 45 and 60 years old with non-small cell lung cancer. The CDR3 DNA sequence: TGTGCCAGCAGTTACGGACCTGACTGCGAGCAGTACTTC. This encodes CASSYGPDCEQYF.